This T cell receptor beta chain stems from a study of beta chain features in type 1 diabetes (dated by TCRdb to the late 2010s). A note on the overall study: Patients and healthy donors did not differ in mean age, gender distribution, total cell number or subset yield. A total of 107,917,701 sorted cells were examined across all samples, and RNA yield correlated strongly with the number of cells per subset. Regulatory and stem cell-like memory subsets were isolated from only 8 patients and about eight healthy donors, whereas naive and central memory subsets came from all 30 or so donors. In the study, recently diagnosed type 1 diabetes patients and matched healthy donors were compared on the TCRB repertoires of their sorted circulating CD4+ T cell subsets. The paper's findings and limits, for the study overall: Because cDNA was sequenced instead of genomic DNA, highly expressing activated cells could be over-represented, though the groups showed no difference in activation or CD3 levels. Type 1 diabetes patients showed a moderate but significant shortening of TCRB CDR3 length in all four CD4+ subsets. Only small numbers of individuals were included in the HLA sub-analyses, which left unresolved whether HLA type had any influence on TCRB rearrangement. Fewer insertions and more nucleotide deletions at VDJ recombination sites were observed in patients with type 1 diabetes, implying thymic rearrangement abnormalities. Shorter templates might be favored by PCR, yet because patient and control samples were amplified and corrected together, any such skew would affect both groups equally. Naive, central memory and regulatory TCRB repertoires appeared more similar among patients than among healthy donors.

V sheds 0 bases and J sheds 3 bases, leaving 21 bases between their ends. The cysteine opens and the phenylalanine closes a CDR3 of 19 amino acids. The sequence is cut down to CDR3 DNA, 57 bases in frame from base 1. The germline V gene gives CDR1 as LGHNA and CDR2 as YNFKEQ. The entire isolated RNA was reverse transcribed using the High Capacity cDNA Reverse Transcription Kit, and thus expressed TCRB transcripts were sequenced. Deep immunoSEQ sequencing was applied to naive, central memory and regulatory T cell samples, giving an average of roughly 3.6 million total reads per sample. After sorted cells were lysed in RLT buffer, RNA was extracted with DNase-treated RNeasy Micro or Mini kits, with the choice depending on cell number. Each cell subset was processed on its own to prevent cross-contamination, while patient and healthy donor samples were processed together. The immunoSEQ multiplex PCR was used to amplify TCRB sequences from cDNA, generating 87-bp fragments that spanned the CDR3 region. Amplicons were sequenced on the Illumina HiSeq platform. Concerning the study's data processing: PCR bias was corrected computationally using synthetic template baselines, and reads within Hamming distance 2 were collapsed, with unmergeable singletons discarded. Reads were aligned against IMGT so that V, D and J genes, CDR3 length and insertions or deletions at six rearrangement sites could be assigned. Clonotype counts were normalized to sorted cell number within each subset before computing true diversity and Gini coefficients with the tcR R package. The overlap coefficient, calculated on TCRB nucleotide sequences, was used to measure repertoire sharing. The table was pulled from immuneACCESS by TCRdb, which kept in-frame rearrangements only. Such tables lose some clones; where checked, under half of the loss comes from unresolved V genes, and the rest has no known cause. D and trimming were read from the DNA, whereas the V and J calls and clone size are those reported in that table. The sample has more than 130,000 clones on record, 6.9% of them singletons. In total, the top ten clones hold around 1.5% of the sample.

From each donor, a single peripheral blood sample of 95 to 150 mL on average was drawn into heparinised tubes. Naive, central memory, regulatory and stem cell-like memory CD4+ T cells were sorted on a BD FACSAria II using a panel including CD45RO, CCR7, CD25, CD127, CD95 and CD27. All sorted populations exceeded 95% purity. Right away, PBMCs were isolated by Lymphoprep density gradient centrifugation and were stained directly, with no culture step. To minimize batch effects, samples were stained and sorted in pairs, one healthy donor with one patient per experiment. A note on this clone: No antigen is known for it. No much larger clone exists at a distance of one base, and base qualities are not known.

This sequence uses TRBV4-2 and TRBJ2-1, and TRBD2 may be the D gene, going by 6 matching bases. What was sequenced was central memory CD4+ T cells from blood. The sequence was collected from a woman aged 30 to 39 in good health. The CDR3 is CASSQDRRASRENYNEQFF. Here is the DNA: TGTGCCAGCAGCCAAGACAGGAGGGCTAGCCGAGAAAACTACAATGAGCAGTTCTTC.